Below are 15 T cell receptor beta chains sequenced from a single sample in a study of blood T cells in healthy people across ages. Using a J-beta primer mix together with a sample-barcoded 5' primer, a second PCR was run for about 6 to 11 cycles. TCRdb reprocessed the 5' RACE reads with MiXCR, giving one entry per CDR3 protein. The sample has around 1,000,000 distinct CDR3 sequences, less than 45% seen once; the top ten hold around 13%. Sequencing was carried out using blood. These receptors all stem from a man aged 18 to 29 in good health.

This clonotype was observed once. This rearrangement joins TRBV6-5 to TRBJ1-2; D possibly corresponds to TRBD1 (6 bases). Deletions cut 7 bases from V and 2 bases from J, with 14 bases between. CDR1 and CDR2 (germline): MNHEY, SVGAGI. This CDR3 region has 14 residues. CDR3 residues: CASKGPGANYGYTF. CDR3 bases: TGTGCCAGCAAAGGACCAGGGGCGAACTATGGCTACACCTTC.

The chain uses TRBV14 and TRBJ2-5; TRBD1 matches 8 bases. This CDR3 has 16 amino acids. The V gene end was trimmed by 0 bases and the J gene end by 11 bases; junction bases not matched to a gene: 14. Germline V CDR1 and CDR2: SGHDN, FVKESK. Here the CDR3 reads CASSQDWDRSDNEQYF. For the CDR3, the DNA is TGTGCCAGCAGCCAAGATTGGGACAGGTCCGACAATGAGCAGTACTTC.

CDR3 DNA: TGCAGTGCTAGAGGATTGACGGGACAGGGGAAGGTGACTGAAGCTTTCTTT. This codes for CSARGLTGQGKVTEAFF. The J gene is TRBJ1-1, the V gene TRBV20-1; 10 nucleotides align to TRBD1. This CDR3 is built from 17 residues. The V segment lost 1 base and the J segment 5 bases; nucleotides outside the gene matches: 13. Germline CDR1 DFQATT, CDR2 SNEGSKA (reference sequence).

The chain couples TRBV5-1 to TRBJ2-1, with 7 bases identical to TRBD2. This CDR3 is 16 amino acids long. Germline CDR1 SGHRS, CDR2 YFSETQ. V dropped 1 base and J dropped 4; count of bases not matched to a gene: 8. CDR3 sequence: CASSLTSATRYNEQFF. For the CDR3, the DNA is TGCGCCAGCAGCTTGACTAGCGCGACCCGATACAATGAGCAGTTCTTC.

Remarks on this clonotype: A much larger clone lies one base from this, so it may be a read error. The chain couples TRBV7-9 to TRBJ1-2; unclear D gene. Per germline, CDR1 SEHNR and CDR2 FQNEAQ (reference sequence). This CDR3 contains 11 residues. This CDR3 reads CASSRNYGCTF. The CDR3 DNA reads as TGTGCCAGCAGCCGGAACTATGGCTGCACCTTC.

The chain recombines TRBV7-2 with TRBJ1-1, with D possibly TRBD1 on 6 matching bases. Looked up from germline, CDR1 is SGHTA and CDR2 is FQGNSA. This CDR3 is built from 14 residues. V lost 0 bases and J lost 5, with 10 bases in between. The CDR3 reads CASSLAEGGTEAFF. CDR3 sequence (DNA): TGTGCCAGCAGCTTAGCGGAGGGGGGAACTGAAGCTTTCTTT.

The V and J genes are TRBV19 and TRBJ2-1; no reliable D call. Trimming removed 1 base from V and 7 bases from J, with 8 bases in between. The CDR3 length is 13 residues. Per the germline V gene, CDR1 is LNHDA and CDR2 is SQIVND (reference sequence). The CDR3 spells CASSIGPWNEQFF. In DNA form, the CDR3 reads TGTGCCAGTAGTATAGGTCCGTGGAATGAGCAGTTCTTC.

CDR3 protein: CASSSLDSYNEQFF. The CDR3 DNA follows: TGTGCCAGCAGCTCATTGGACAGTTACAATGAGCAGTTCTTC. This rearrangement joins TRBV14 to TRBJ2-1, with D perhaps TRBD1 (6 bases). Germline V gene lookup returns CDR1 SGHDN and CDR2 FVKESK. There are 14 residues in the CDR3. Trimming removed 5 bases at V and 4 bases at J, with 12 bases between.

V usage is TRBV20-1 and J usage is TRBJ2-1; D may be TRBD1 (5 bases). Deletions cut 1 base from V and 7 bases from J, with 14 bases between. The CDR3 has 14 residues. Germline V gene sequence: CDR1 DFQATT, CDR2 SNEGSKA (reference sequence). The CDR3 is CSARGQGLGNEQFF. The CDR3 region has the DNA TGCAGTGCTAGAGGCCAGGGCTTAGGGAATGAGCAGTTCTTC.

Details on this clonotype: A junction end diverges from the germline sequence, so it may reflect a read error. The V and J genes are TRBV7-2 and TRBJ2-3; D call uncertain. The CDR3 contains 14 residues. Looked up from germline, CDR1 is SGHTA and CDR2 is FQGNSA. The CDR3, as DNA: TGTGCCTGCAGCTTAGGCCCTAGCACAGATACGCAGTATTTT. It specifies CACSLGPSTDTQYF.

V gene TRBV9 combines with J gene TRBJ2-1, with D possibly TRBD2 on 6 matching bases. Germline V gene data show CDR1 as SGDLS and CDR2 as YYNGEE. Between the trimmed V and J ends, which lost 2 bases and 8 bases, there was a span of 26 bases. The CDR3 runs 18 residues. DNA for the CDR3: TGTGCCAGCAGCGTCCCAATTATAGGAGGGGAAGTTGGGGATGAGCAGTTCTTC. It is translated as CASSVPIIGGEVGDEQFF.

This clonotype turned up a few times. The chain couples TRBV6-1 to TRBJ1-5; a weak D match, TRBD1 (5 bases). Germline V gene data show CDR1 as MNHNS and CDR2 as SASEGT. There are 15 residues in the CDR3. V lost 6 bases, J lost 4 bases, and 16 bases lay in between. CDR3 region: CASRMGTIINQPQHF. The CDR3 nucleotides are TGTGCCAGCAGGATGGGGACTATCATTAATCAGCCCCAGCATTTT.

This clonotype came up a few times. V and J are TRBV28 and TRBJ2-7; D possibly corresponds to TRBD2 (6 bases). Trimming pared 2 bases from V and 4 bases from J, leaving 21 bases between. There are 17 residues in the CDR3. Germline CDR1 and CDR2: MDHEN and SYDVKM. CDR3 amino acids: CASSLRLRGALGYEQYF. DNA for the CDR3: TGTGCCAGCAGTTTAAGGTTGCGGGGAGCCCTTGGGTACGAGCAGTACTTC.

The rearrangement links TRBV7-3 to TRBJ2-1; a possible D gene is TRBD2 (6 bases). The V gene lost 3 bases and the J gene lost 7 bases, with 13 bases spanning the gap. The CDR3 consists of 14 residues. Germline CDR1 is SGHTA and CDR2 is FQGTGA. The CDR3 region has the DNA TGTGCCAGCAGCTTTAGCGGCCCCAAGAATGAGCAGTTCTTC. It encodes CASSFSGPKNEQFF.

This chain connects TRBV20-1 to TRBJ1-1, with D possibly matching TRBD1 (6 bases). This CDR3 region has 13 residues. Germline V CDR1 and CDR2: DFQATT, SNEGSKA (reference sequence). The V end lost 0 bases, the J end lost 5 bases, and 10 bases lay between the germline ends. The CDR3 DNA is TGCAGTGCTAGAGATACAGGGCGGACTGAAGCTTTCTTT. It translates to CSARDTGRTEAFF.